This TCR beta chain originates from a study of blood T cell repertoires in COVID-19. The overall study: COVID-19 samples from acute and convalescent phases originated in the United States, Italy and Spain. PBMCs, B-cell-depleted T cells, or T cells provided the cDNA or gDNA that made up the material.

Per the study methods: Using reference gene primer amplification, nucleated cell counts were estimated. Using immunoSEQ multiplex PCR, the repertoire was profiled, and TCRdb retains in-frame clones only, with some absent. From that table come the V and J calls and clone size; the DNA was used to work out D and trimming. The sample includes hundreds of thousands of clones, roughly 88% seen only once; the top ten take under 5%. CDR1 is SQVTM, CDR2 ANQGSEA, per germline. The CDR3 extends over 16 amino acids. V was clipped by 6 bases and J by 1 base; unmatched bases: 13. The rearrangement uses TRBV29-1 and TRBJ1-2; 8 positions match TRBD1. The sequence was collected from a woman in her forties or fifties with active or convalescent COVID-19. Sequencing was carried out using peripheral blood. The chain's CDR3 is CSVPDREAHFNYGYTF. CDR3 sequence (DNA): TGCAGCGTACCGGACAGGGAGGCGCACTTTAACTATGGCTACACCTTC.